The T cell receptor beta chain under discussion was sequenced for a study of T cell responses to AZD1222 COVID-19 vaccine. Study outcomes and limitations: Spike was spanned by vaccine-associated CD4 TCRs, which were dominant at 160-218 and 743-854. Repertoire samples came only from after the peak T cell response. White British donors predominated, females outnumbered males, and clonal diversity was possibly underestimated.

This CDR3 is 16 amino acids long. After removal of 5 bases from V and 0 bases from J, the junction contained 4 bases not matched to a gene. Germline V CDR1 and CDR2: WNHNN, SYGVQD (reference sequence). Sequencing was performed with immunoSEQ multiplex PCR; in TCRdb, only in-frame clones are kept and a portion is missing. In the table there are 90,000 to 150,000 clones, 70% to 90% of which are singletons. About this clone: Antigen unknown.

The receptor was isolated from an adult in good health. Sequencing used peripheral blood, obtained on day 0 of AZD1222 vaccination. This sequence joins TRBV10-1 and TRBJ2-2; TRBD1 matches at 9 bases. CDR3 DNA sequence: TGCGCCAGCAGTTTTCGGACAGGGGCGAACACCGGGGAGCTGTTTTTT. Its protein is CASSFRTGANTGELFF.